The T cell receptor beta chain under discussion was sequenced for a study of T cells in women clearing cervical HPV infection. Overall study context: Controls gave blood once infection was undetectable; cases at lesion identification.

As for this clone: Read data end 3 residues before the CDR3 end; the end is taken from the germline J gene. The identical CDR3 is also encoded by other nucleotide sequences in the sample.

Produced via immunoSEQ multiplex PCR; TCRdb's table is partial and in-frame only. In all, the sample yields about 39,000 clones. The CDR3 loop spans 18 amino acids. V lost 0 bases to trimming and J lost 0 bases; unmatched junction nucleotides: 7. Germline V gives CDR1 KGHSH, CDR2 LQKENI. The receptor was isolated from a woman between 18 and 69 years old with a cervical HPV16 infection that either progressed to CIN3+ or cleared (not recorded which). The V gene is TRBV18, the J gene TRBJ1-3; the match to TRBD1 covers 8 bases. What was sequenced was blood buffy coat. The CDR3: CASSPPAQGAISGNTIYF. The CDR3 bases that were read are TGTGCCAGCTCACCACCGGCGCAGGGGGCTATCTCTGGAAACACC.